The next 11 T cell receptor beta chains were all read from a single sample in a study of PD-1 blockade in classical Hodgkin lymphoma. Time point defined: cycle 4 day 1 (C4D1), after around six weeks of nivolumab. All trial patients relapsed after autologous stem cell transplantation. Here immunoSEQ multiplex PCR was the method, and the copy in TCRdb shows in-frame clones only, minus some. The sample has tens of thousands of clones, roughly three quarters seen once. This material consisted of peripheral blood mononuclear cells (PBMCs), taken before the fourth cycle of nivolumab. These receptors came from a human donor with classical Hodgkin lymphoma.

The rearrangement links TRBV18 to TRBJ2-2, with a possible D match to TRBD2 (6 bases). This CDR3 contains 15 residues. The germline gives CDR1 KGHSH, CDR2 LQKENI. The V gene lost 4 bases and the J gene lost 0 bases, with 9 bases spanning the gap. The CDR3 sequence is CASSRDSANTGELFF. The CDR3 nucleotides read TGTGCCAGCTCACGGGACTCCGCGAACACCGGGGAGCTGTTTTTT.

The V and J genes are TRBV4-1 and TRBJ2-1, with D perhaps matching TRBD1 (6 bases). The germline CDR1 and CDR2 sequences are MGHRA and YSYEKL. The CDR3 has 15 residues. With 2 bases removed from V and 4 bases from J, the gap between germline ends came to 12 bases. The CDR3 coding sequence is TGCGCCAGCAGCCAACCAGGGGAGCCGTACAATGAGCAGTTCTTC. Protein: CASSQPGEPYNEQFF.

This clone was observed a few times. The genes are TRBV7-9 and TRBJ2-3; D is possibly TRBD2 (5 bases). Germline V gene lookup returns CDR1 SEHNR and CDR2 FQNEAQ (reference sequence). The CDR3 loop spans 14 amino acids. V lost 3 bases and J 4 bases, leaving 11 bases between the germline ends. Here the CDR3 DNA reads TGTGCCAGCAGCTTGCATCTCGGGGCAGATACGCAGTATTTT. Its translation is CASSLHLGADTQYF.

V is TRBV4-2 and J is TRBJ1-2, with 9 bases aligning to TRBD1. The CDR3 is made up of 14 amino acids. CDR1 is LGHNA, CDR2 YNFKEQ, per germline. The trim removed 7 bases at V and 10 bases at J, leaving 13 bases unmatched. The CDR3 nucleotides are TGTGCCAGCACCTTCGCCCGGGACAGGGTCGACTACACCTTC. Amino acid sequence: CASTFARDRVDYTF.

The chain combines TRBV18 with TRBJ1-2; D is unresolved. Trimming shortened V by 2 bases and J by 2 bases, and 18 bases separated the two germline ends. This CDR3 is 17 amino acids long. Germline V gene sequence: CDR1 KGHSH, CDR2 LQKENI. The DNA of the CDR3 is TGTGCCAGCTCACCATTGGGATCGGGGATGGAGAACTATGGCTACACCTTC. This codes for CASSPLGSGMENYGYTF.

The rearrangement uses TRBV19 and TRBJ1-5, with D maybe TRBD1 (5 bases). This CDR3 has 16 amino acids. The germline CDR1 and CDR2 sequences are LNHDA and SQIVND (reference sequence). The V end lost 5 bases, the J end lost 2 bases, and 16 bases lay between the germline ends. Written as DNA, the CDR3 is TGTGCCAGTAGTCTCCGGCGGGGGGGAGGCAATCAGCCCCAGCATTTT. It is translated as CASSLRRGGGNQPQHF.

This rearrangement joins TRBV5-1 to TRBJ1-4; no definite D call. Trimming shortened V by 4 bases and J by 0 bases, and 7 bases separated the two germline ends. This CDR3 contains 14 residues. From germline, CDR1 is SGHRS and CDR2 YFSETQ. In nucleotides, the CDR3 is TGCGCCAGCAGCGTAGGGACAACTAATGAAAAACTGTTTTTT. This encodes CASSVGTTNEKLFF.

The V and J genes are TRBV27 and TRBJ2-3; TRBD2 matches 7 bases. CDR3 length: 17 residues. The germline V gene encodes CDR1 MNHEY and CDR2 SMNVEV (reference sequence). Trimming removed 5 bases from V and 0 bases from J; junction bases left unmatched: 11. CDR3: CASSRYGTITSTDTQYF. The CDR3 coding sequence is TGTGCCAGCAGTCGCTATGGGACTATCACTAGCACAGATACGCAGTATTTT.

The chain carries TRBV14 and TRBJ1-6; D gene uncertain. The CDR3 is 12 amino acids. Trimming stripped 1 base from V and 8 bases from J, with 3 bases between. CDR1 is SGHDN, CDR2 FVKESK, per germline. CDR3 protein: CASSQAHSPLHF. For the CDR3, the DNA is TGTGCCAGCAGCCAAGCGCATTCACCCCTCCACTTT.

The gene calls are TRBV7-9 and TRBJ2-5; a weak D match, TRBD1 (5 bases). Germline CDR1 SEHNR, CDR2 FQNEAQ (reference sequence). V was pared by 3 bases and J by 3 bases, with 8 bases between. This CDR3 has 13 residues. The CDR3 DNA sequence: TGTGCCAGCAGCTTGGAGACAGAAGAGACCCAGTACTTC. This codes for CASSLETEETQYF.

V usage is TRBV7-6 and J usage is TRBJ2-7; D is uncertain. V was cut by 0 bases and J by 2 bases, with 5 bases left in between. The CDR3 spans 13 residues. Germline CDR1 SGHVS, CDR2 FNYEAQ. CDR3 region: CASSLAEAYEQYF. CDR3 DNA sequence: TGTGCCAGCAGCTTAGCGGAAGCCTACGAGCAGTACTTC.